This T cell receptor beta chain was captured in a study of Graves' ophthalmopathy and Graves' hyperthyroidism. From germline, CDR1 is LNHDA and CDR2 SQIVND (reference sequence). The CDR3 length is 13 residues. Amplified material comprised TCR beta CDR3 regions derived from RNA transcripts. Second-round multiplex PCR came after first-round RT-PCR with HTBI primers. Using its own MiXCR run on the multiplex PCR reads, TCRdb lists one record per CDR3 protein. The sample contains 650,000 to 800,000 distinct CDR3 sequences, roughly 39% of which appear only once. As to this clonotype: Its antigen is currently unknown.

Study-level findings and limits: Its predictions of ophthalmopathy progression gave the model almost 71% sensitivity and roughly 72% specificity.

Sequencing used peripheral blood. The chain joins TRBV19 to TRBJ2-7; D assignment may be TRBD1 or TRBD2 (6 bases each). The J call may be faulty, since TRBJ2-1 better matches the DNA end. The receptor was derived from an adult man with Graves' ophthalmopathy. The chain's CDR3 is CASTPGGRGGQFF. The CDR3 DNA follows: TGTGCCAGTACTCCTGGGGGCCGGGGAGGGCAGTTCTTC.